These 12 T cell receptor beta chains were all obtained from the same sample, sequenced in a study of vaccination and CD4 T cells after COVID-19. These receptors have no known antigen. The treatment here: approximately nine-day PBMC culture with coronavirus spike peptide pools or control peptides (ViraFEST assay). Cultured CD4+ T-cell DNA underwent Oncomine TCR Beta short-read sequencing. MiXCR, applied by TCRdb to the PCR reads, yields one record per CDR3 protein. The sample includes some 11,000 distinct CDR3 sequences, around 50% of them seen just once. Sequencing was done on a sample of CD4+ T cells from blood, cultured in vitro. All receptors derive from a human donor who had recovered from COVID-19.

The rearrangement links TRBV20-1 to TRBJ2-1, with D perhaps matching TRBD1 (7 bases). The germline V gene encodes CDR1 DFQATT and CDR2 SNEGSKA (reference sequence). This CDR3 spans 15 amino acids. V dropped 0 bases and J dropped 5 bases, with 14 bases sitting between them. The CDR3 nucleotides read TGCAGTGCTAGAGATTTCAGGGGGGTGGACAATGAGCAGTTCTTC. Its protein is CSARDFRGVDNEQFF.

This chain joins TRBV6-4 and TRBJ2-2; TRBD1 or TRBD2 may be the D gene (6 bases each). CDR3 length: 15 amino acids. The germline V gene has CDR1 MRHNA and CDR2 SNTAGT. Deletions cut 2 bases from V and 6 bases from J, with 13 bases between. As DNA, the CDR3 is TGTGCCAGCAGTGACCTCCTAGGGGGGTCCGGGGAGCTGTTTTTT. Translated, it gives CASSDLLGGSGELFF.

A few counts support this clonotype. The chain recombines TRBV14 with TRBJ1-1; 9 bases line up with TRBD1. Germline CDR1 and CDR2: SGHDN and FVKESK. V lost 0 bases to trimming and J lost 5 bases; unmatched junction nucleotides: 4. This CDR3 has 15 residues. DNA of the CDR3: TGTGCCAGCAGCCAAGACCGGGACAGGGTTACTGAAGCTTTCTTT. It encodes CASSQDRDRVTEAFF.

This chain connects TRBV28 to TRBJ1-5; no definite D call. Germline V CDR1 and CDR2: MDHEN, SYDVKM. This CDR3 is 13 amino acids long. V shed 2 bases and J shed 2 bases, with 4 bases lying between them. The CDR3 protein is CASSLDGNQPQHF. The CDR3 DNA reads TGTGCCAGCAGTTTAGACGGCAATCAGCCCCAGCATTTT. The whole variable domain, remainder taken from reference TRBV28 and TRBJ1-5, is DVKVTQSSRYLVKRTGEKVFLECVQDMDHENMFWYRQDPGLGLRLIYFSYDVKMKEKGDIPEGYSVSREKKERFSLILESASTNQTSMYLCASSLDGNQPQHFGDGTRLSIL.

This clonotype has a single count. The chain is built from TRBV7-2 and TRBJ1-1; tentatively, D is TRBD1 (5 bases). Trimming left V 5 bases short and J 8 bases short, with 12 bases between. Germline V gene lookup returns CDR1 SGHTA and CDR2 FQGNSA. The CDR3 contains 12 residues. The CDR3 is CASSVGRDEAFF. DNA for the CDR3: TGTGCCAGCAGCGTAGGCAGGGACGAAGCTTTCTTT.

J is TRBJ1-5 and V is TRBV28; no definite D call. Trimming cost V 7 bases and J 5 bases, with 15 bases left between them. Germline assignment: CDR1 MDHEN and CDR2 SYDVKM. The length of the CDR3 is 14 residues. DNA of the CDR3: TGTGCCAGCAAGGACTCTCAATCATATCAGCCCCAGCATTTT. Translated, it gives CASKDSQSYQPQHF.

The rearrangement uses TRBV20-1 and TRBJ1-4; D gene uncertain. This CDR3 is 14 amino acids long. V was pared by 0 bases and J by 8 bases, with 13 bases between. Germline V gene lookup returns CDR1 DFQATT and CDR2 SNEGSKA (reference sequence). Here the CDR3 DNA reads TGCAGTGCTAGAGACTCAGGAGACCGGGAAAAACTGTTTTTT. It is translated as CSARDSGDREKLFF.

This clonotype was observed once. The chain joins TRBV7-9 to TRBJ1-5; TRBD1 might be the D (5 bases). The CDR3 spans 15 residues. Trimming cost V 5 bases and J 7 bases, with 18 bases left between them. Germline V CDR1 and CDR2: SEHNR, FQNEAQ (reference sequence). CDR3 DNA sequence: TGTGCCAGCAGCCCTACCGGGGACCGAAAACAGCCCCAGCATTTT. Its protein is CASSPTGDRKQPQHF.

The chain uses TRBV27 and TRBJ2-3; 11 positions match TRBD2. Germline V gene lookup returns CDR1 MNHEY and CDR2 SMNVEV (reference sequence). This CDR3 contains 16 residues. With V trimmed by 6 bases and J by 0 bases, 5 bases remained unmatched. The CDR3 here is CASRPSGRYSTDTQYF. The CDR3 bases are TGTGCCAGCAGACCTAGCGGGAGGTACAGCACAGATACGCAGTATTTT.

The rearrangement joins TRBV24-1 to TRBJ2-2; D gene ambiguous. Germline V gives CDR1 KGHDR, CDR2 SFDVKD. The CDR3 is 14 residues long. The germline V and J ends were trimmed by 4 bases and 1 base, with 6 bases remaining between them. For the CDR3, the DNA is TGTGCCACCAGTGACCCTGTGAACACCGGGGAGCTGTTTTTT. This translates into CATSDPVNTGELFF.

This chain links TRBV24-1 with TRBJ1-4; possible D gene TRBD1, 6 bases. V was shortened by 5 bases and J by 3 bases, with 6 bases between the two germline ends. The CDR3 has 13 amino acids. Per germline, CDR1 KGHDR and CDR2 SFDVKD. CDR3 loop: CATSAGANEKLFF. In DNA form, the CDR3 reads TGTGCCACCAGTGCAGGGGCTAATGAAAAACTGTTTTTT.

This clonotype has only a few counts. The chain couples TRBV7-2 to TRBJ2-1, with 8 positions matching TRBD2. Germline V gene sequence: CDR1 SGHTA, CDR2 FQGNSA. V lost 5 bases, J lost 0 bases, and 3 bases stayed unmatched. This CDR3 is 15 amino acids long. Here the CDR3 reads CASSPSGSSYNEQFF. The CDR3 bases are TGTGCCAGCAGCCCGAGCGGGAGCTCCTACAATGAGCAGTTCTTC.